Below are 4 T cell receptor beta chains sequenced from a single sample in a study of CD8 T cells in ankylosing spondylitis. One entry per CDR3 protein results from TCRdb running MiXCR on the 5' RACE reads. The sample includes 250,000 or so distinct CDR3 sequences, 20% to 30% seen only once; the top ten take roughly 0.67%. Sample: blood, either unsorted or a sorted T cell fraction (not recorded which). Source of these receptors: a male donor with ankylosing spondylitis or in good health (not recorded which).

V gene TRBV10-3 combines with J gene TRBJ2-1; TRBD1 might be the D (5 bases). V lost 10 bases to trimming and J lost 8 bases, with 12 bases between them. The CDR3 spans 11 residues. CDR1 ENHRY and CDR2 SYGVKD come from the germline V gene. CDR3 residues: CATASGYEQFF. In DNA form, the CDR3 reads TGTGCCACCGCCTCAGGGTATGAGCAGTTCTTC.

In this sample, this clonotype turned up many times. The genes are TRBV5-1 and TRBJ2-2, with a possible D match to TRBD1 (6 bases). CDR1 is SGHRS and CDR2 is YFSETQ in the germline V gene. Trimming took 0 bases from V and 7 from J, leaving 13 bases between them. This CDR3 comprises 15 residues. The CDR3 loop is CASSLAPGDGGELFF. The CDR3 DNA is TGCGCCAGCAGCTTGGCCCCAGGGGACGGCGGGGAGCTGTTTTTT.

V and J are TRBV2 and TRBJ2-1; 11 nucleotides line up with TRBD2. Germline V CDR1 and CDR2: SNHLY, FYNNEI. V was pared by 0 bases and J by 7 bases, with 8 bases of the junction left unmatched. CDR3 length equals 17 residues. CDR3 amino acids: CASSEAWASGGQNEQFF. As DNA, the CDR3 is TGTGCCAGCAGTGAAGCTTGGGCTAGCGGGGGGCAGAATGAGCAGTTCTTC.

This chain uses TRBV7-2 with TRBJ2-3; unclear D gene. V was pared by 5 bases and J by 0 bases, with 12 bases between. This CDR3 has 15 amino acids. Germline V lookup: CDR1 SGHTA, CDR2 FQGNSA. CDR3 coding DNA: TGTGCCAGCAGCGCGGACGTAGCTAGCACAGATACGCAGTATTTT. It translates to CASSADVASTDTQYF.